What follows describes a single T cell receptor beta chain. This record belongs to a study of blood T cell repertoires in COVID-19. Profiling relied on immunoSEQ multiplex PCR, and the TCRdb table lists in-frame clones only, not all of them. The profile shows more than 150,000 clones, 70% to 80% of them singletons. Germline V lookup: CDR1 ENHRY, CDR2 SYGVKD. CDR3 length equals 14 residues. J gave up 7 bases and V 5 bases, and 4 bases lay outside the gene matches. Participants' reported clinical history set cohort assignment. Sample: PBMCs or T cells enriched from blood (not recorded which). The chain carries TRBV10-3 and TRBJ2-1, with 11 bases fitting TRBD1. The TCR originated in a man aged 60-69 years who had been exposed to COVID-19. This CDR3 is CAISRTGGKNEQFF. The CDR3 DNA reads TGTGCCATCAGTCGGACAGGGGGCAAGAATGAGCAGTTCTTC.